This T cell receptor beta chain originates from a study of blood T cell repertoires in COVID-19 (dated by TCRdb to 2018 to 2020). About the investigation overall: Collaborator samples came from the United States, Italy and Spain and covered acute and convalescent phases of COVID-19. The material from the prospective study consisted of cDNA or gDNA derived from T cells, B-cell-depleted T cells, or PBMCs. Deeply sampled blood TCRbeta repertoires from subjects exposed to, actively infected with, or recovered from COVID-19 were included in the dataset. The repertoires were released in a freely available public database meant as a resource for research on the immune response to SARS-CoV-2. The samples were drawn from the first 160 participants of the ongoing ImmuneRACE study and from over 950 subjects provided by 6 global collaborators. Nearly every sample came with metadata listing a de-identified subject ID, COVID-19 status, age in years and sex. Where HLA class I and class II types were available, the types were taken from metadata supplied by the sample provider, not from assay-based typing.

Trimming costs V 6 bases and J 3 bases, and their ends lie 20 bases apart. CDR1 and CDR2 were assigned from the germline V gene as MNHEY and SVGEGT. There are 16 amino acids in the CDR3, from cysteine to phenylalanine inclusive. Kept here is only the CDR3 DNA, which spans 48 bases and is read in frame from base 1. General findings and caveats noted by the study authors: Clinical and demographic metadata were provided uncurated, with the amount varying by source and participant.

The immunoSEQ Assay, a bias-controlled multiplex PCR, was used to amplify TCRbeta CDR3 regions from genomic DNA. Under the source paper's analysis protocol: Within the assay, amplification of reference gene primers was used to estimate how many nucleated cells each sample contained. To quantify the absolute abundance of each unique TCRbeta CDR3 rearrangement, sequence reads were collapsed and filtered. For each sample, productive Simpson clonality was calculated as the square root of Simpson's diversity index over productive rearrangements. As stored in TCRdb, this immuneACCESS dataset retains in-frame rearrangements with V and J assigned. A fraction of the clones does not appear; measured against another copy, unresolved V genes explain less than half of the discrepancy, and the remainder lacks a known reason. V and J calls and clone size are given by that table; D and trimming were obtained from the DNA. This sample lists about 280,000 clones; around 90% were detected once. The ten largest clones capture roughly 2% of the sample.

In regard to this clone: The antigen this receptor binds is unknown. No base quality values were provided; no much bigger clone lies one nucleotide off.

A second Seattle source provided samples from volunteer blood donors who had recovered from COVID-19. Each collaborating institution followed its own protocols to collect whole blood in K2EDTA tubes. For TCRbeta analysis, collaborators shipped samples in one of three forms: frozen whole blood, isolated PBMCs, or DNA extracted from either of those sample types. The chain links TRBV6-2 or TRBV6-3 with TRBJ1-2; a tentative D match to TRBD1 spans 6 bases. This TCR was recovered from a woman between 50 and 59 years old who had recovered from COVID-19. The sample was peripheral blood. In nucleotides, the sequence is TGTGCCAGCAGCCCATCGTACAGGGTTCGCGACTATGGCTACACCTTC. It codes for CASSPSYRVRDYGYTF.